The present TCR beta chain was sequenced within a study of OX40 agonist ivuxolimab in advanced cancers. On the study more broadly: Three patients responded partially, comprising one with hepatocellular carcinoma and two with cutaneous melanoma. General observations from the study: Average numbers of expanded clones were greater in CD8+ T cells than in CD4+. Nonresponders, in some cases, also had low normalized T-cell clonal expansion. Compared with others, partial responders at 0.1-3.0 mg/kg displayed clonal expansion among the lowest.

Germline values: CDR1 SGHDT, CDR2 YYEEEE. J gave up 11 bases and V 5 bases, and 11 bases lay outside the gene matches. This CDR3 comprises 14 residues. The table came from immunoSEQ multiplex PCR; TCRdb's copy has only in-frame clones and leaves some out. This sample has under 100,000 clones, with nearly 90% found just once. Details on this clone: Its antigen is not identified.

The J gene is TRBJ1-2, the V gene TRBV5-6, with 11 bases that match TRBD1. The receptor comes from an adult with an advanced solid tumor such as melanoma, head and neck, liver or kidney cancer. The source material was CD4+ or CD8+ T cells sorted from blood, sampled in a trial of the OX40 agonist ivuxolimab. DNA for the CDR3: TGTGCCAGCAGACAAGGGACAGGGGGACGTCGTTACACCTTC. Encoded protein: CASRQGTGGRRYTF. The whole variable domain, filled in from reference TRBV5-6 and TRBJ1-2, reads DAGVTQSPTHLIKTRGQQVTLRCSPKSGHDTVSWYQQALGQGPQFIFQYYEEEERQRGNFPDRFSGHQFPNYSSELNVNALLLGDSALYLCASRQGTGGRRYTFGSGTRLTVV.